A single sample gave rise to the 11 T cell receptor beta chains below, sequenced in a study of monozygotic twins with inflammatory bowel disease. Reprocessing the 5' RACE reads, TCRdb reports a single entry for every CDR3 protein and omits DNA. The sample shows about 440,000 distinct CDR3 sequences, and 2.4% sits with its ten largest clones. The sequencing input was blood. These receptors were obtained from a human donor with ulcerative colitis or Crohn's disease, or a healthy co-twin of an affected twin (not recorded which).

The chain joins TRBV10-3 to TRBJ2-7. The CDR3 has 13 residues. The germline V gene has CDR1 ENHRY and CDR2 SYGVKD. CDR3 loop: CAISDGVGDEQYF.

V and J are TRBV28 and TRBJ2-1; without DNA, the TCRdb call of TRBD2 cannot be checked. The germline V gene encodes CDR1 MDHEN and CDR2 SYDVKM. CDR3 length: 14 amino acids. CDR3 in amino acids: CASSVSGRAYEQFF.

V and J are TRBV20-1 and TRBJ2-7; no DNA is available, so the TRBD2 call from TCRdb remains unchecked. The CDR3 spans 12 residues. Looked up from germline, CDR1 is DFQATT and CDR2 is SNEGSKA (reference sequence). CDR3: CSARPYGNEQYF.

The genes are TRBV18 and TRBJ1-5. The germline CDR1 and CDR2 sequences are KGHSH and LQKENI. This CDR3 spans 14 amino acids. The CDR3 sequence is CASSPVVSGQPQHF.

This chain joins TRBV5-1 and TRBJ2-2; without DNA, the TCRdb call of TRBD1 cannot be checked. The germline V gene has CDR1 SGHRS and CDR2 YFSETQ. This CDR3 has 15 amino acids. CDR3 residues: CASSFPGGVTGELFF. The full variable domain, in which reference TRBV5-1 and TRBJ2-2 provide the parts outside the CDR3, is KAGVTQTPRYLIKTRGQQVTLSCSPISGHRSVSWYQQTPGQGLQFLFEYFSETQRNKGNFPGRFSGRQFSNSRSEMNVSTLELGDSALYLCASSFPGGVTGELFFGEGSRLTVL.

V is TRBV5-1 and J is TRBJ1-6; lacking DNA, the TRBD1 call made by TCRdb goes unchecked. Per the germline V gene, CDR1 is SGHRS and CDR2 is YFSETQ. This CDR3 spans 16 amino acids. The CDR3 spells CASSLEFTQGSSPLHF.

The CDR3 protein is CASSYGPYTQYF. The chain links TRBV25-1 to TRBJ2-3; the TCRdb D gene call, TRBD2, has no DNA to confirm it. Germline CDR1 is MGHDK and CDR2 is SYGVNS. The CDR3 covers 12 residues. Based on the CDR3 plus reference TRBV25-1 and TRBJ2-3, the full variable domain is EADIYQTPRYLVIGTGKKITLECSQTMGHDKMYWYQQDPGMELHLIHYSYGVNSTEKGDLSSESTVSRIRTEHFPLTLESARPSHTSQYLCASSYGPYTQYFGPGTRLTVL.

The chain joins TRBV9 to TRBJ2-1. Germline V gives CDR1 SGDLS, CDR2 YYNGEE. This CDR3 is built from 15 residues. CDR3 protein: CASSVVWGSYNEQFF. The entire variable domain, with the rest obtained from reference TRBV9 and TRBJ2-1, is as follows: DSGVTQTPKHLITATGQRVTLRCSPRSGDLSVYWYQQSLDQGLQFLIQYYNGEERAKGNILERFSAQQFPDLHSELNLSSLELGDSALYFCASSVVWGSYNEQFFGPGTRLTVL.

This CDR3 reads CASRVPGGSTDTQYF. The V call is TRBV5-4, the J call TRBJ2-3; TCRdb's D call of TRBD1 is untestable without DNA. Germline CDR1 and CDR2: SGHNT and YYREEE (reference sequence). The CDR3 runs to 15 residues.

V and J are TRBV9 and TRBJ1-5. Germline lookup yields CDR1 SGDLS and CDR2 YYNGEE. CDR3 length: 18 amino acids. This CDR3 is CASSVTRSKRFGNQPQHF.

This rearrangement joins TRBV4-3 to TRBJ2-7. Germline values: CDR1 LGHNA, CDR2 YSLEER. This CDR3 is 16 amino acids long. CDR3 loop: CASSQLPTFTSYEQYF.